This T cell receptor beta chain was identified in a study of T cells in narcolepsy. For the study at large: Healthy controls were enrolled alongside patients with narcolepsy type 1 or type 2. Study findings and constraints: Same-patient CSF and blood CD4+ T cell clonotypes included HCRT-specific and TRIB2-specific autoreactive ones. Healthy controls reportedly lacked the autoreactive clonotypes serially found in patients' blood.

Regarding this clone: The antigen remains undetermined.

Measured with immunoSEQ multiplex PCR; TCRdb has only the in-frame clones, and not every one. The repertoire holds about 35,000 clones, with approximately 86% as singletons. Germline-derived CDR1 and CDR2 are SSHAT and FNYEAQ (reference sequence). The length of the CDR3 is 13 residues. V trimming: 7 bases; J trimming: 9 bases; junction bases outside the gene matches: 4. V usage is TRBV7-7 and J usage is TRBJ2-1; 12 bases match TRBD2. Sequencing input: CD45RA- memory CD4+ T cells from PBMCs. This receptor was identified in a human donor with narcolepsy. This CDR3 reads CASISSGGVEQFF. The CDR3, as DNA: TGTGCCAGCATCTCTAGCGGGGGGGTTGAGCAGTTCTTC.